The T cell receptor (beta chain) under discussion was sequenced for a study of radiotherapy plus CTLA-4 blockade in lung cancer. To note about this clone: Its antigen is not identified.

Study results and caveats: Response, reportedly, was best predicted by interferon-beta along with early blood T cell clone dynamics. Expansion of tumor-derived TCR clones was observed in blood after radiotherapy plus ipilimumab.

The assay was immunoSEQ multiplex PCR, and TCRdb's table has in-frame clones only and misses some. The sample carries around 44,000 clones, approximately 86% recorded once. The clonotype was recovered from a human donor with non-small cell lung cancer that progressed on radiotherapy plus ipilimumab. Some clones in this sample may be carry-over from other donors' samples. Here the sequenced sample was peripheral blood, taken from a patient treated with radiotherapy plus ipilimumab.

The CDR3 protein is CASSSAGRQATNEKLFF. DNA for the CDR3: TGTGCCAGTAGTAGCGCCGGAAGACAGGCAACTAATGAAAAACTGTTTTTT. The chain uses TRBV19 and TRBJ1-4; possible D gene TRBD1, 6 bases. V was pared by 4 bases and J by 0 bases, with 15 bases between. The CDR3 loop spans 17 amino acids. Germline-derived CDR1 and CDR2 are LNHDA and SQIVND (reference sequence).